In its sample, the clone carrying this TCR beta chain was seen once. This sample is part of a study of shared clonotypes between healthy human individuals. Researchers divided each subset's genomic DNA evenly across several immunoSEQ plates. Sorted-subset replicate PCRs used roughly 220 ng DNA, approximately 30,000 T cell genomes. Clones were read by immunoSEQ multiplex PCR, and TCRdb kept only the in-frame ones, dropping some. The table has 980,000 or so clones, approximately 80% seen once. J lost 6 bases, V lost 4 bases, and 11 bases had no gene match. The CDR3 is 15 amino acids. CDR1 SQVTM and CDR2 ANQGSEA come from the germline V gene.

The V call is TRBV29-1, the J call TRBJ2-1; 8 bases are shared with TRBD1. Source material: memory CD4+ T cells sorted from blood. Sample subset: CD45RA-negative fraction. This sequence was found in a man aged 18 to 30 in good health. The CDR3 reads CSVVKDGTGRNEQFF. In nucleotides, the CDR3 is TGCAGCGTTGTAAAGGACGGGACAGGTCGCAATGAGCAGTTCTTC.